This T cell receptor (beta chain) derives from a study of identical twins. Study-wide points: Whereas memory repertoires showed no such difference, abundant cord blood beta clonotypes carried fewer insertions.

The CDR3 sequence is 14 residues long. V was clipped by 4 bases and J by 8 bases, with 14 bases between them. TCRdb reanalysed the 5' RACE reads using MiXCR and keeps one entry per CDR3 protein. The data show approximately 680,000 distinct CDR3 sequences, with around 7.5% seen just once and roughly 1.5% held by the top ten. This clonotype has more than one count but fewer than ten. The antigen is unknown. This same sample was also taken into another study, of yellow fever vaccine responses in identical twins.

V gene TRBV12-3 or TRBV12-4 combines with J gene TRBJ1-4; a possible D gene is TRBD1 (5 bases). Sequencing was performed on PBMCs. The sequence was obtained from a woman under 30 in good health. The CDR3 coding sequence is TGTGCCAGCAGTTGGACACCCGACGTGGAAAAACTGTTTTTT. Translating gives CASSWTPDVEKLFF.